This section outlines one TCR beta chain sequence together with its context. Its antigen is not identified. The sample is drawn from a study of CD8+ T cells in alopecia areata. In the study overall: Tofacitinib lasted 6 to 18 months, then 6 months off drug.

Study results and caveats: Among the 100 top clones, expanded CD8+ clones, like scalp clonality, were significantly decreased by tofacitinib.

Germline V CDR1 and CDR2: MNHEY, SMNVEV (reference sequence). Trimming took 2 bases from V and 4 from J, leaving 13 bases between them. CDR3 length: 15 residues. RNA was extracted and reverse transcribed into cDNA as the sequencing template. TCRdb's table, derived via immunoSEQ multiplex PCR, lists solely in-frame clones and lacks some. The repertoire includes 190,000 or so clones, 58% of them detected once, and around 12% sits in the top ten. The treatment here: oral pan-JAK inhibitor, 5-10 mg twice daily. The source is a human donor with alopecia areata. The rearrangement uses TRBV27 and TRBJ2-3; D assignment may be TRBD1 or TRBD2 (5 bases each). Here the sequenced sample was CD8+ T cells sorted from blood, taken at week 24, from a patient treated with tofacitinib. CDR3 sequence: CASSLRGLKADTQYF. The CDR3 region has the DNA TGTGCCAGCAGTTTACGGGGCCTAAAGGCAGATACGCAGTATTTT.